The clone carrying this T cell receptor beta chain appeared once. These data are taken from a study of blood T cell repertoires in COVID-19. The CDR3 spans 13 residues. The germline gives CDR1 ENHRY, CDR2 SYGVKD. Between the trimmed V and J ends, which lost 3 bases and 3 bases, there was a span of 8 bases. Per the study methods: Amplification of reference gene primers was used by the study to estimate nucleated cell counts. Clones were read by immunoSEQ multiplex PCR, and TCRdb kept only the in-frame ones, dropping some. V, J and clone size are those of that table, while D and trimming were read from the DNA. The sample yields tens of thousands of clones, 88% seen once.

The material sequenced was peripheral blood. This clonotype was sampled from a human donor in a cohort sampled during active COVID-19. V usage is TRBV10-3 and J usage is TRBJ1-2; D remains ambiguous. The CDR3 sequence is CAISDGGDYGYTF. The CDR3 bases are TGTGCCATCAGTGACGGCGGGGACTATGGCTACACCTTC.